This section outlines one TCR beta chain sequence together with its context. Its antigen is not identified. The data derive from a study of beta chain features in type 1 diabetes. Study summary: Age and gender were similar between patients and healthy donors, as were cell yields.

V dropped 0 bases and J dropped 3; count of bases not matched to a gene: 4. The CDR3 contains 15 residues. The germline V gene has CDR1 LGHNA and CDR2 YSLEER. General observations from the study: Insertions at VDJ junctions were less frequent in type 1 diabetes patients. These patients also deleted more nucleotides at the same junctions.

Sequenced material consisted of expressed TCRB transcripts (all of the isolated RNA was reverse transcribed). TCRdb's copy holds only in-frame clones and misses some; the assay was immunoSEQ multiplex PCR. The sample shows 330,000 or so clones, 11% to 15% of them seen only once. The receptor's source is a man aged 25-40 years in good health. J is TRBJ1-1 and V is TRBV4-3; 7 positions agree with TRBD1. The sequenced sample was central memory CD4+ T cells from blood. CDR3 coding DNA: TGCGCCAGCAGCCAAGAAAGCGACAGGGACACTGAAGCTTTCTTT. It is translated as CASSQESDRDTEAFF.